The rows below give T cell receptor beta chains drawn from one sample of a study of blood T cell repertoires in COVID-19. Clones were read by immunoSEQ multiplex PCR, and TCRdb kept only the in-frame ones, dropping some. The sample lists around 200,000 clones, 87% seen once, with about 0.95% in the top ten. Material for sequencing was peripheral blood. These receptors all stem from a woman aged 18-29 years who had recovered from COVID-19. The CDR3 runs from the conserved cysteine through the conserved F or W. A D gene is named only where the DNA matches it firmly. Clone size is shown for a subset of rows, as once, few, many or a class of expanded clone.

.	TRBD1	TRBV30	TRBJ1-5	CAWSPPANRGNQPQHF	TGTGCCTGGAGCCCCCCGGCAAACAGGGGAAATCAGCCCCAGCATTTT
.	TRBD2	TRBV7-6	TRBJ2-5	CASSLALLAGGQEVGTQYF	TGTGCCAGCAGCTTAGCGTTACTAGCGGGGGGACAAGAAGTTGGGACCCAGTACTTC
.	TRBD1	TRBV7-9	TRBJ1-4	CASSSMTGGNEKLFF	TGTGCCAGCAGCTCAATGACAGGGGGAAATGAAAAACTGTTTTTT
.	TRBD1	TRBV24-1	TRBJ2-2	CATTGGAGGELFF	TGTGCCACCACAGGGGGCGCGGGCGGGGAGCTGTTTTTT
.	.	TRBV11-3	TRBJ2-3	CASSPGSQDTQYF	TGTGCCAGCAGCCCGGGGTCCCAGGATACGCAGTATTTT
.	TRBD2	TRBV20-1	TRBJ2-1	CSASPGLAVREQFF	TGCAGTGCTAGTCCCGGACTAGCGGTCCGGGAGCAGTTCTTC
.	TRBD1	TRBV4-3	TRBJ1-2	CASSQGQGAEGYTF	TGCGCCAGCAGCCAAGGACAGGGGGCAGAGGGCTACACCTTC
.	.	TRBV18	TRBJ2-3	CASSRSADTQYF	TGTGCCAGCTCACGGAGTGCAGATACGCAGTATTTT
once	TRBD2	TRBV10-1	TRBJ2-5	CASLRSGGGAETQYF	TGCGCCAGCTTAAGGTCAGGCGGGGGGGCGGAGACCCAGTACTTC
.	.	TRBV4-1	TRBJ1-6	CASSQSQGLNSPLHF	TGCGCCAGCAGCCAATCTCAGGGGCTGAATTCACCCCTCCACTTT
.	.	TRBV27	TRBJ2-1	CASSSYPGNEQFF	TGTGCCAGCAGTTCCTACCCTGGCAATGAGCAGTTCTTC
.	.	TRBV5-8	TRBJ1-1	CASSHGLTEWGEAFF	TGTGCCAGCAGCCATGGACTGACTGAATGGGGTGAAGCTTTCTTT
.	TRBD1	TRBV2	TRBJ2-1	CASAGTGNEQFF	TGTGCCAGCGCCGGGACAGGCAATGAGCAGTTCTTC
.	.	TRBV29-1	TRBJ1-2	CSVEGRLGGYTF	TGCAGCGTTGAAGGTCGACTCGGTGGCTACACCTTC
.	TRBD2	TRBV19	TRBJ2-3	CASSSPSGGANTQYF	TGTGCCAGTAGTTCTCCAAGCGGGGGGGCGAATACGCAGTATTTT
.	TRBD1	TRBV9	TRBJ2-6	CASSFQTKGGPGANVLTF	TGTGCCAGCAGTTTCCAGACCAAAGGGGGCCCTGGGGCCAACGTCCTGACTTTC
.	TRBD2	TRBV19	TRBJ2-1	CASSHEGGGSYNEQFF	TGTGCCAGTAGTCATGAGGGCGGGGGGTCTTACAATGAGCAGTTCTTC
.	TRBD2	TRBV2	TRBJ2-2	CASSEASGGATGELFF	TGTGCCAGCAGTGAGGCTAGCGGGGGGGCGACCGGGGAGCTGTTTTTT
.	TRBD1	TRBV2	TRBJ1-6	CASNQQGPANSPLHF	TGTGCCAGCAACCAACAGGGGCCAGCAAATTCACCCCTCCACTTT
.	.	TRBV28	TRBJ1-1	CASSFEGSGTEAFF	TGTGCCAGCAGTTTTGAGGGATCGGGCACTGAAGCTTTCTTT
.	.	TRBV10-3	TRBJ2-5	CAIRVPLLQETQYF	TGTGCCATCAGGGTCCCTCTCCTACAAGAGACCCAGTACTTC
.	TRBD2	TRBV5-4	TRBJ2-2	CASSLVTSGSEVTGELFF	TGTGCCAGCAGCTTGGTAACTAGCGGGAGTGAGGTCACCGGGGAGCTGTTTTTT
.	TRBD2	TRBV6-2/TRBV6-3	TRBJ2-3	CASSQTPGTSGRIIDTQYF	TGTGCCAGCAGCCAGACACCCGGGACTAGCGGGAGAATCATAGATACGCAGTATTTT
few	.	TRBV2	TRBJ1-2	CASSDNVLPAGYTF	TGTGCCAGCAGTGATAACGTCCTCCCAGCGGGCTACACCTTC
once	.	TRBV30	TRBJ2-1	CAWSGGLYNEQFF	TGTGCCTGGAGTGGGGGCCTTTACAATGAGCAGTTCTTC
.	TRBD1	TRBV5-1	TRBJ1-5	CASSALPGQGFNQPQHF	TGCGCCAGCAGCGCCTTACCGGGACAGGGGTTCAATCAGCCCCAGCATTTT
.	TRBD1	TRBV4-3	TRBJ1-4	CASSQETGQGGEKLFF	TGCGCCAGCAGCCAAGAAACAGGACAGGGAGGTGAAAAACTGTTTTTT
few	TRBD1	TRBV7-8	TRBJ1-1	CASSLGTGDTEAFF	TGTGCCAGCAGCTTAGGGACAGGGGACACTGAAGCTTTCTTT
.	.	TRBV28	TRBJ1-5	CASSVQGPPQHF	TGTGCCAGCAGCGTACAGGGCCCGCCCCAGCATTTT
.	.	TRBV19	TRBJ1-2	CASTISNYYGYTF	TGTGCCAGTACGATAAGTAACTACTATGGCTACACCTTC
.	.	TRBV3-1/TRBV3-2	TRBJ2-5	CASSQELGLGGETQYF	TGTGCCAGCAGCCAAGAACTCGGGTTAGGAGGAGAGACCCAGTACTTC
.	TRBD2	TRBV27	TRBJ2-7	CASSPLAGGYEQYF	TGTGCCAGCAGTCCGCTAGCGGGGGGCTACGAGCAGTACTTC
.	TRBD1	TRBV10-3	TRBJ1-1	CAISGQGNTEAFF	TGTGCCATCAGTGGACAGGGTAACACTGAAGCTTTCTTT
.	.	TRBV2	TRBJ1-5	CASSVQGRNNQPQHF	TGTGCCAGCAGTGTACAGGGTCGGAACAATCAGCCCCAGCATTTT
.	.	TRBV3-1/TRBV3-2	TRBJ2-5	CASSQDQSRRGRETQYF	TGTGCCAGCAGCCAAGATCAGTCTCGGCGGGGGCGGGAGACCCAGTACTTC
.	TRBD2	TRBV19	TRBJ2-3	CASRPGTSGRASTDTQYF	TGTGCCAGTAGGCCCGGGACTAGCGGGAGGGCTAGCACAGATACGCAGTATTTT
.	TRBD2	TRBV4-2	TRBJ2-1	CASSQDPSGTSSYNEQFF	TGTGCCAGCAGCCAAGATCCTAGCGGAACTAGCTCCTACAATGAGCAGTTCTTC
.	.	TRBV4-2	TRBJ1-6	CASSSRGSYNSPLHF	TGTGCCAGCAGCTCTAGGGGGTCCTATAATTCACCCCTCCACTTT
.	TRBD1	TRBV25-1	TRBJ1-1	CASSERKGAHTEAFF	TGTGCCAGCAGTGAAAGGAAGGGGGCGCACACTGAAGCTTTCTTT
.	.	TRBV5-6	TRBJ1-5	CASSLARQPQHF	TGTGCCAGCAGCTTGGCCAGGCAGCCCCAGCATTTT
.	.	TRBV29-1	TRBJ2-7	CSVERGPGHEQYF	TGCAGCGTTGAAAGGGGCCCGGGTCACGAGCAGTACTTC
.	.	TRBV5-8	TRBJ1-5	CASSSPYTGKVQPQHF	TGTGCCAGCAGCTCCCCATATACAGGGAAGGTTCAGCCCCAGCATTTT
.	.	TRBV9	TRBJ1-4	CASSVSHGIRDEKLFF	TGTGCCAGCAGCGTCTCCCACGGGATCCGGGATGAAAAACTGTTTTTT
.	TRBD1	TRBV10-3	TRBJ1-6	CAISEGQGGSPLHF	TGTGCCATCAGTGAGGGACAGGGAGGTTCACCCCTCCACTTT
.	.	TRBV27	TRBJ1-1	CASSLRGGRAFF	TGTGCCAGCAGTTTACGGGGGGGCCGGGCTTTCTTT
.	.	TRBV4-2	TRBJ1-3	CASSPGGGNTIYF	TGTGCCAGCAGCCCAGGAGGAGGAAACACCATATATTTT
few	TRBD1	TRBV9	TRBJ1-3	CASSVGPRGTGGNTIYF	TGTGCCAGCAGCGTAGGTCCACGAGGGACAGGAGGCAACACCATATATTTT
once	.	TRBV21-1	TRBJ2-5	CASSTPGQIETQYF	TGTGCCAGCAGCACTCCGGGACAGATAGAGACCCAGTACTTC
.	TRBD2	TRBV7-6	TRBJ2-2	CASSFGLRGADANTGELFF	TGTGCCAGCAGCTTTGGCTTGCGGGGGGCCGACGCGAACACCGGGGAGCTGTTTTTT
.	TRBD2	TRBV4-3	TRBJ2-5	CASSQVQRGGETQYF	TGCGCCAGCAGCCAAGTTCAGCGGGGGGGAGAGACCCAGTACTTC
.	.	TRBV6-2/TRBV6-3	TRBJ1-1	CASSFEGWTEAFF	TGTGCCAGCAGTTTTGAGGGATGGACTGAAGCTTTCTTT
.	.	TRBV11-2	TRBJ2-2	CASSLVGGGGELFF	TGTGCCAGCAGCTTAGTTGGGGGCGGCGGGGAGCTGTTTTTT